This TCR beta chain emerged from a study of T cells in Graves' hyperthyroidism and ophthalmopathy. The table lists this clonotype with many counts. Ophthalmopathy cases scored 3 or more on the Clinical Activity Score and 4 or more on NOSPECS grade, with duration below 3 months. RNA transcripts served as the template for amplifying TCR beta CDR3 regions. A set of HTBI primers served as the primers for a first-round RT-PCR of the TCR CDR3. From the multiplex PCR reads, TCRdb called clonotypes with MiXCR, one entry per CDR3 protein. The sample contains about 380,000 distinct CDR3 sequences, roughly 14% of which appear only once. The ends were cut back, 3 bases at V and 0 bases at J, with 6 bases in the middle. The CDR3 has 15 amino acids. Germline CDR1 MDHEN, CDR2 SYDVKM.

Sequenced material: blood. The TCR sequence derives from a woman under 40 with Graves' ophthalmopathy. The chain is built from TRBV28 and TRBJ1-6; unclear D gene. CDR3 amino acids: CASSFKSSYNSPLHF. In DNA, the CDR3 is TGTGCCAGCAGTTTTAAGAGCTCCTATAATTCACCCCTCCACTTT.